This T cell receptor beta chain was sequenced during a study of T cell responses to AZD1222 COVID-19 vaccine. Whole-study results and caveats: Spike as a whole was targeted by vaccine-associated CD4 TCRs, dominant at 160-218 and 743-854. Compared with day 0, the breadth and depth of the Spike-specific TCR repertoire rose significantly after two doses of AZD1222.

In regard to this clone: Its target is not known.

Pooled in the analysis were second doses at about 4 or about 12 weeks. Sequenced by immunoSEQ multiplex PCR; TCRdb stores in-frame clones only, minus some. Of about 130,000 clones in the sample, over 85% were seen once. V was clipped by 2 bases and J by 5 bases; unmatched bases: 3. Looked up from germline, CDR1 is SGHRS and CDR2 is YFSETQ. The CDR3 is 14 amino acids. The rearrangement uses TRBV5-1 and TRBJ2-1, with 8 bases lining up with TRBD2. The TCR was taken from an adult who received the AZD1222 COVID-19 vaccine. The starting material was peripheral blood, obtained 28 days after the second AZD1222 dose. CDR3: CASSLTSGNNEQFF. The CDR3 DNA follows: TGCGCCAGCAGCTTAACTAGCGGAAACAATGAGCAGTTCTTC.